The T cell receptor (beta chain) under discussion was sequenced for a study of blood T cell repertoires in COVID-19. V shed 5 bases and J 2 bases; nucleotides not matched to a gene: 9. CDR3 size: 16 residues. Germline loops: CDR1 SGHAT, CDR2 FQNNGV. Here immunoSEQ multiplex PCR was the method, and the copy in TCRdb shows in-frame clones only, minus some. In the table there are hundreds of thousands of clones, around 88% of which are singletons. This clone has a handful of counts. The chain employs TRBV11-2 and TRBJ1-3, with 7 bases matching TRBD1. The sample was peripheral blood. The receptor comes from an elderly man with acute or convalescent COVID-19. The CDR3 protein is CASSPGTAAAGNTIYF. The CDR3, as DNA: TGTGCCAGCAGCCCCGGGACAGCGGCCGCTGGAAACACCATATATTTT.